This passage covers 9 T cell receptor beta chains from one sample sequenced in a study of blood T cell repertoires in COVID-19. Measured with immunoSEQ multiplex PCR; TCRdb has only the in-frame clones, and not every one. The repertoire holds roughly 140,000 clones, with around 80% as singletons. The sample consisted of peripheral blood. Every receptor here comes from a woman aged 45-60 years with acute or convalescent COVID-19.

The chain carries TRBV19 and TRBJ2-7; TRBD2 matches at 10 bases. The CDR3 is 17 residues long. The trim removed 6 bases at V and 1 base at J, leaving 12 bases unmatched. Germline V gene data show CDR1 as LNHDA and CDR2 as SQIVND (reference sequence). The CDR3 region is CASRLAVTSGPSYEQYF. CDR3 DNA sequence: TGTGCCAGTAGACTCGCCGTGACTAGCGGGCCGTCCTACGAGCAGTACTTC.

The V and J genes are TRBV5-1 and TRBJ2-5, with 9 nucleotides matching TRBD2. Trimming cost V 3 bases and J 5 bases; bases outside gene matches: 2. The CDR3 extends over 13 amino acids. CDR1 is SGHRS and CDR2 is YFSETQ in the germline V gene. The CDR3 region has the DNA TGCGCCAGCAGCTCCGGACTAGCGGAGACCCAGTACTTC. It is translated as CASSSGLAETQYF. The full variable domain, its missing parts supplied by reference TRBV5-1 and TRBJ2-5, is KAGVTQTPRYLIKTRGQQVTLSCSPISGHRSVSWYQQTPGQGLQFLFEYFSETQRNKGNFPGRFSGRQFSNSRSEMNVSTLELGDSALYLCASSSGLAETQYFGPGTRLLVL.

V and J are TRBV18 and TRBJ2-7; 10 bases line up with TRBD1. The V segment lost 4 bases and the J segment 5 bases; nucleotides outside the gene matches: 11. The CDR3 runs 16 residues. Germline assignment: CDR1 KGHSH and CDR2 LQKENI. The CDR3 bases are TGTGCCAGCTCACTAAGGCAGAGGGACAGGGGCCACGAGCAGTACTTC. It specifies CASSLRQRDRGHEQYF.

The chain recombines TRBV6-5 with TRBJ2-1; tentatively, D is TRBD2 (6 bases). The CDR3 is 15 amino acids. V lost 6 bases and J lost 4, with 16 bases in between. Germline CDR1 is MNHEY and CDR2 is SVGAGI. CDR3 loop: CASSPGTGGYNEQFF. The CDR3 DNA reads as TGTGCCAGCAGCCCCGGGACTGGGGGATACAATGAGCAGTTCTTC.

CDR3 in DNA: TGTGCCAGCAGTGACGACAGCTCCTATAATTCACCCCTCCACTTT. It specifies CASSDDSSYNSPLHF. The genes are TRBV2 and TRBJ1-6, with D possibly matching TRBD1 (5 bases). Germline V gene lookup returns CDR1 SNHLY and CDR2 FYNNEI. Trimming cost V 3 bases and J 0 bases, with 6 bases left between them. The length of the CDR3 is 15 residues.

This clone occurred once. The same CDR3 is also encoded by other DNA sequences in this sample. This chain links TRBV9 with TRBJ2-7, with 7 bases matching TRBD1. The CDR3 runs 14 residues. Germline V gene lookup returns CDR1 SGDLS and CDR2 YYNGEE. The ends lost 0 bases at V and 2 bases at J; junction bases unmatched: 2. The CDR3 DNA sequence: TGTGCCAGCAGCGTAGGGCAGGGGGCCTACGAGCAGTACTTC. Translation gives CASSVGQGAYEQYF. The full variable domain, in which reference TRBV9 and TRBJ2-7 provide the parts outside the CDR3, is DSGVTQTPKHLITATGQRVTLRCSPRSGDLSVYWYQQSLDQGLQFLIQYYNGEERAKGNILERFSAQQFPDLHSELNLSSLELGDSALYFCASSVGQGAYEQYFGPGTRLTVT.

J is TRBJ2-7 and V is TRBV4-2; 12 nucleotides align to TRBD2. In germline, CDR1 is LGHNA, CDR2 YNFKEQ. The CDR3 spans 15 residues. With V trimmed by 4 bases and J by 2 bases, 3 bases remained unmatched. The CDR3 loop reads CASSPTSGRTYEQYF. CDR3 coding DNA: TGTGCCAGCAGCCCCACTAGCGGGAGGACCTACGAGCAGTACTTC.

The genes are TRBV12-3 or TRBV12-4 and TRBJ2-2; the D gene is possibly TRBD1 (5 bases). Between the trimmed V and J ends, which lost 2 bases and 8 bases, there was a span of 9 bases. This CDR3 is 13 amino acids long. The CDR3 loop is CASSLQGAGELFF. CDR3 nucleotides: TGTGCCAGCAGTTTACAGGGCGCAGGGGAGCTGTTTTTT.

The V call is TRBV9, the J call TRBJ2-4; D may be TRBD2 (6 bases). The CDR3 has 14 residues. Per the germline V gene, CDR1 is SGDLS and CDR2 is YYNGEE. Trimming left V 6 bases short and J 1 base short, with 11 bases between. The DNA of the CDR3 is TGTGCCAGCACGGGAGATGGGGCCAAAAACATTCAGTACTTC. Its translation is CASTGDGAKNIQYF.